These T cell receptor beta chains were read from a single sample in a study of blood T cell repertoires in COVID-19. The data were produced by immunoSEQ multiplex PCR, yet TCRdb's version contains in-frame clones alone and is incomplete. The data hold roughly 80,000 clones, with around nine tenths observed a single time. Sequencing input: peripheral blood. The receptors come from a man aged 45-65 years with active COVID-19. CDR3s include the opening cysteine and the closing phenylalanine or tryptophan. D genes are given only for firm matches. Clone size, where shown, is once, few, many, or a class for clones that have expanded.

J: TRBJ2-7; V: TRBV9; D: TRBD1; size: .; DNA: TGTGCCAGCAGCGCGAGGACAGGGGGTCCCTACGAGCAGTACTTC; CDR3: CASSARTGGPYEQYF
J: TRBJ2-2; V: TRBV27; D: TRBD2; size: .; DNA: TGTGCCAGCAGTTTAAAGCTAGCGGGGTTTCCTGGGGGGGAGCTGTTTTTT; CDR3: CASSLKLAGFPGGELFF
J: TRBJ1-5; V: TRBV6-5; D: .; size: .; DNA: TGTGCCAGCAGTCAAAGAAGACAGTTACCCCAGCATTTT; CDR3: CASSQRRQLPQHF
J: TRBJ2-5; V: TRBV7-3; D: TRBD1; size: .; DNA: TGTGCCAGCAGCTCACGGACAGGGCCGCGGGAGACCCAGTACTTC; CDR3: CASSSRTGPRETQYF
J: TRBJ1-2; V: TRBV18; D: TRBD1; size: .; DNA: TGTGCCAGCTCCTTCGACAGGGAAAGTGGCTACACCTTC; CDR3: CASSFDRESGYTF
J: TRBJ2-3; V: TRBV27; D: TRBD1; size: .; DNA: TGTGCCAGCTTCGACAGGGAGACAGATACGCAGTATTTT; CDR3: CASFDRETDTQYF
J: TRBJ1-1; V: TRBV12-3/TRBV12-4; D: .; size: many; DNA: TGTGCCAGCCTCCTCACAGGGAACACTGAAGCTTTCTTT; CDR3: CASLLTGNTEAFF
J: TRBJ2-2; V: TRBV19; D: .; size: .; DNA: TGTGCCAGCCGGCTTGAGGGCGGGTATAGCACCGGGGAGCTGTTTTTT; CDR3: CASRLEGGYSTGELFF
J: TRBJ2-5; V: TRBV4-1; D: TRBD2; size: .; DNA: TGCGCCAGCAGCCAAGATTGGCCGGGAGGTGGGGGAGAGACCCAGTACTTC; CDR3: CASSQDWPGGGGETQYF
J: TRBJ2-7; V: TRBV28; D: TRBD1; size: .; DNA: TGTGCCAGCAGTGCCGGGACAGACCCCTACGAGCAGTACTTC; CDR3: CASSAGTDPYEQYF
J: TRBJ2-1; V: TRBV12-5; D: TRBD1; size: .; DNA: TGTGCTAGTGGGTCTGGACAGGGGTCCTACAATGAGCAGTTCTTC; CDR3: CASGSGQGSYNEQFF
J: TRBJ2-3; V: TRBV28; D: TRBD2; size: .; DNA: TGTGCCAGCAGTTTATCGGGGGGAACTGGTACAGATACGCAGTATTTT; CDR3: CASSLSGGTGTDTQYF
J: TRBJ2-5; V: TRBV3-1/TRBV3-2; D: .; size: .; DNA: TGTGCCAGCAGCCAAGATGTGCGGCTAGCGCGGGAGACCCAGTACTTC; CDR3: CASSQDVRLARETQYF
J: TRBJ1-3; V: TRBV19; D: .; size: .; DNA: TGTGCCAGTAGTATCCCGGGACACTACTCTGGAAACACCATATATTTT; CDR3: CASSIPGHYSGNTIYF
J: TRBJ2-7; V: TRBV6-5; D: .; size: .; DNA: TGTGCCAGCAGTTACTCGATTCCAAAGCCCTACGAGCAGTACTTC; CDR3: CASSYSIPKPYEQYF
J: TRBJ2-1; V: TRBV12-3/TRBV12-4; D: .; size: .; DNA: TGTGCCAGCAGACTAGCCTGGAAGGATGAGCAGTTCTTC; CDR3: CASRLAWKDEQFF
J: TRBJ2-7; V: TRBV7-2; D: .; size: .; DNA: TGTGCCAGCAGCTTGGGGCAGGGAGGTTTGTTTCACGAGCAGTACTTC; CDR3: CASSLGQGGLFHEQYF
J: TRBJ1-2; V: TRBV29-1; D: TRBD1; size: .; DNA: TGCAGCGTTCACAGGACAGGGCTATATGGCTACACCTTC; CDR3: CSVHRTGLYGYTF
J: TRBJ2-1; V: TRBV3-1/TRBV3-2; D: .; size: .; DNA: TGTGCCAGCAGCTACACTTGGGACTCCCACAATGAGCAGTTCTTC; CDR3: CASSYTWDSHNEQFF
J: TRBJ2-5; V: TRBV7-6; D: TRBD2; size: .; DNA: TGTGCCAGCAGGCTGGAGCGGGGGAGCCTAGGGACCCAGTACTTC; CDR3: CASRLERGSLGTQYF
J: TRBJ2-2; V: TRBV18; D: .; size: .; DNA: TGTGCCAGCTCACCACCGGTAGGATCCTCGGGCGGGGAGCTGTTTTTT; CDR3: CASSPPVGSSGGELFF
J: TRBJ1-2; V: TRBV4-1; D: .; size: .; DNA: TGCGCCAGCAGCCAAGGACAGTCCTATGGCTACACCTTC; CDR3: CASSQGQSYGYTF
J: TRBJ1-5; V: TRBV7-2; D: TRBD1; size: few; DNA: TGTGCCAGCAGCAGACAGGGGGCCCTAAATCAGCCCCAGCATTTT; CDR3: CASSRQGALNQPQHF
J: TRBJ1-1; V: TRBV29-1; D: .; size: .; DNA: TGCAGCGTAGCTACAGGGCCTCGGACTGAAGCTTTCTTT; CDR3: CSVATGPRTEAFF
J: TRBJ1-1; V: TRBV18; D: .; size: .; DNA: TGTGCCAGCTCAGTGCAAAGCGGGCTGAACACTGAAGCTTTCTTT; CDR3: CASSVQSGLNTEAFF
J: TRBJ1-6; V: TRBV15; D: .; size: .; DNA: TGTGCCACCAGCAGAGATCCCCCCACCCCGGGGGCCTATAATTCACCCCTCCACTTT; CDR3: CATSRDPPTPGAYNSPLHF
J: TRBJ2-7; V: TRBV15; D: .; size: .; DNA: TGTGCCACCAGCAGAGATCTACTAGGGCAGTACGAGCAGTACTTC; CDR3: CATSRDLLGQYEQYF
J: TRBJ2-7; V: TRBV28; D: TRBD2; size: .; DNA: TGTGCCAGCCAGAGCGGGAATATCTACGAGCAGTACTTC; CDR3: CASQSGNIYEQYF
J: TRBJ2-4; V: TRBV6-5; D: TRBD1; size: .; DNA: TGTGCCAGCAGTCGGCCGGGACAGGGTAAAACTCAGTACTTC; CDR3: CASSRPGQGKTQYF
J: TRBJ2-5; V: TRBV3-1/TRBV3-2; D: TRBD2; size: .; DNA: TGTGCCAGCAGCCAAGATCAAGTCAGGGAGGGAGAGACCCAGTACTTC; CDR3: CASSQDQVREGETQYF
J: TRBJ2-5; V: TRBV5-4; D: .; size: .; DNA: TGTGCCAGCAGCCCCGGGGGGCTGGGGCGCCAAGAGACCCAGTACTTC; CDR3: CASSPGGLGRQETQYF
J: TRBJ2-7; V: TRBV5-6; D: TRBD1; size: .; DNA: TGTGCCAGCAGCTTGGTCGGACAGGGTGCCGAGCAGTACTTC; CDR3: CASSLVGQGAEQYF
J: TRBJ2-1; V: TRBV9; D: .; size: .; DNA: TGTGCCAGCAGCGTAGTAAGGCTAGCTGGGGGGAATGAGCAGTTCTTC; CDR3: CASSVVRLAGGNEQFF
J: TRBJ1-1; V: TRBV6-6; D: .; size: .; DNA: TGTGCCAGCACCCTGATAGGACAGCCGATGTCTGAAGCTTTCTTT; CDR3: CASTLIGQPMSEAFF
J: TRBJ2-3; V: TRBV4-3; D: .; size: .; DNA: TGCGCCAGCAGCCAGGGACTTAGAGTAGATACGCAGTATTTT; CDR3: CASSQGLRVDTQYF
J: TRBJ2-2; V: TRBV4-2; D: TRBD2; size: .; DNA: TGTGCCAGCAGCCAAGAGAACCAGCGGGGGGGCCCCTCCCGAACCGGGGAGCTGTTTTTT; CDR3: CASSQENQRGGPSRTGELFF
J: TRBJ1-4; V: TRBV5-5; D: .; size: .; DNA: TGTGCCAGCAGCTTGCCTACAGGGTCAGCATATGAAAAACTGTTTTTT; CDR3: CASSLPTGSAYEKLFF
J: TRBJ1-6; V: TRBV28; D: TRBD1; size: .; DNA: TGTGCCAGCAGCCAAGGACCCGGGACAGGGTTTCTAGGTTCGGTTTCACCCCTCCACTTT; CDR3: CASSQGPGTGFLGSVSPLHF
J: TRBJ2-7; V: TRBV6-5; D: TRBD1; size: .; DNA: TGTGCCAGCAGTAATGCCGGGACAGGGGGCTACGAGCAGTACTTC; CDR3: CASSNAGTGGYEQYF
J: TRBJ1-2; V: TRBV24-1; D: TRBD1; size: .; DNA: TGTGCCACCAGTGATATAGACCCGACAGGGGAGGACTATGGCTACACCTTC; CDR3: CATSDIDPTGEDYGYTF
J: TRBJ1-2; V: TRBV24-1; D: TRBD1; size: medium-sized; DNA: TGTGCCACCAGTGATCCGGGACAGGGCGGCTATGGCTACACCTTC; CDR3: CATSDPGQGGYGYTF
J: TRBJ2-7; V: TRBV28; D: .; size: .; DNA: TGTGCCAGCAGTTTCGCGGGTTACGAGCAGTACTTC; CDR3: CASSFAGYEQYF
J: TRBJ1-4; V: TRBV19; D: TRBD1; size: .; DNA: TGTGCCAGTAGTTCACGCTCCTTGGGACAGGCGACTAATGAAAAACTGTTTTTT; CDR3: CASSSRSLGQATNEKLFF
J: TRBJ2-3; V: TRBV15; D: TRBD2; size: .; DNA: TGTGCCACCAGCCCGGCCGGGGGGGTCACAGATACGCAGTATTTT; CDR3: CATSPAGGVTDTQYF
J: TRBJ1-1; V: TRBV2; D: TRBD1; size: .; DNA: TGTGCCATCTCCCGACAGGGGTTGAACACTGAAGCTTTCTTT; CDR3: CAISRQGLNTEAFF
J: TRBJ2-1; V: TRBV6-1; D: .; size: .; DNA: TGTGCCAGCAGTGAAGTCTTCGGAGGAGATACCTACAATGAGCAGTTCTTC; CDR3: CASSEVFGGDTYNEQFF
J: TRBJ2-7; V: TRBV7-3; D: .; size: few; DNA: TGTGCCAGCAGCTCCCCCGGGAATAGGGAGCAGTACTTC; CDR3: CASSSPGNREQYF